The sequence of this TCR beta chain was determined in a study of control samples from healthy donors and cancer patients (dated by TCRdb to the early 2020s). The receptor library was made with the immunoSEQ multiplex PCR assay. TCRdb took this table from immuneACCESS and kept in-frame rearrangements with V and J called. Such tables lack part of the clones; where checked against another copy, unresolved V genes explain under half of the gap, and the rest is unexplained. The sample table records 140,000 or so clones; 91% of these occur just once. 3.2% of the sample is in the top ten clones. Concerning this clone itself: Its specific antigen is unknown. No much larger clonotype is one base removed from it; base qualities were not supplied.

Sequencing input: blood. The receptor was derived from a man aged 30 to 45 in good health.

The bases are TGCGCCAGCAAACAAACAGGGGGGTATGGCTACACCTTC. Translated, it reads CASKQTGGYGYTF. The rearranged segments are TRBV5-1 and TRBJ1-2; a stretch of 8 junction bases matches TRBD1. Unmatched junction bases come to 6, with V trimmed by 6 bases and J by 5 bases. Taken from cysteine to phenylalanine, the CDR3 has 13 residues. CDR3 DNA only is kept here, 39 bases in frame from base 1. The CDR1 and CDR2 encoded by the germline V gene are SGHRS and YFSETQ.